These 24 T cell receptor beta chains originate from one sample sequenced in a study of T-cell memory formation after mild COVID-19. One entry per CDR3 protein results from TCRdb running MiXCR on the 5' RACE reads. The data show under 450,000 distinct CDR3 sequences, 14% seen once. The sequencing input was PBMCs or a T cell subset sorted from them (not recorded which). These receptors originate from a man aged 18 to 30 who had mild COVID-19 (a few samples of this study predate the infection). Cell type and time point are not known.

The table lists this clonotype with many counts. The rearrangement links TRBV6-5 to TRBJ2-7, with a weak D call TRBD1 (5 bases). With 10 bases removed from V and 5 bases from J, the gap between germline ends came to 12 bases. Germline CDR1 reads MNHEY; CDR2 reads SVGAGI. CDR3 length equals 11 residues. The CDR3 is CATDSHHEQYF. The CDR3 region has the DNA TGTGCCACCGACAGTCACCACGAGCAGTACTTC.

The V and J genes are TRBV10-3 and TRBJ2-5; no definite D call. The germline gives CDR1 ENHRY, CDR2 SYGVKD. The CDR3 is made up of 14 amino acids. Deletions cut 1 base from V and 5 bases from J, with 11 bases between. CDR3 bases: TGTGCCATCAGTGAGTTCCTTCAGTCGGAGACCCAGTACTTC. Amino acids: CAISEFLQSETQYF.

This clonotype was recorded a few times. The genes are TRBV5-6 and TRBJ2-7, with D possibly TRBD1 on 5 matching bases. The CDR3 runs to 14 residues. Looked up from germline, CDR1 is SGHDT and CDR2 is YYEEEE. Deletions cut 0 bases from V and 5 bases from J, with 12 bases between. The CDR3 coding sequence is TGTGCCAGCAGCTTGGCCAACAGGTACCACGAGCAGTACTTC. Encoded protein: CASSLANRYHEQYF. Full variable domain (remainder filled in from reference TRBV5-6 and TRBJ2-7): DAGVTQSPTHLIKTRGQQVTLRCSPKSGHDTVSWYQQALGQGPQFIFQYYEEEERQRGNFPDRFSGHQFPNYSSELNVNALLLGDSALYLCASSLANRYHEQYFGPGTRLTVT.

This clonotype was detected many times. The rearrangement uses TRBV7-2 and TRBJ1-5, with D unclear. Trimming removed 1 base from V and 5 bases from J, with 12 bases in between. This CDR3 has 15 amino acids. CDR1 is SGHTA, CDR2 FQGNSA, per germline. Written as DNA, the CDR3 is TGTGCCAGCAGCTTAGAAGTAGGCGAGTATCAGCCCCAGCATTTT. It is translated as CASSLEVGEYQPQHF.

This clonotype came up a few times. This chain connects TRBV7-2 to TRBJ1-5; 8 nucleotides agree with TRBD1. The CDR3 spans 15 residues. J was trimmed by 3 bases and V by 3 bases; bases with no gene match: 4. CDR1 SGHTA and CDR2 FQGNSA come from the germline V gene. The CDR3 is CASSFRGPINQPQHF. CDR3 DNA sequence: TGTGCCAGCAGCTTCAGGGGGCCGATCAATCAGCCCCAGCATTTT.

The sample holds a few counts of this clonotype. This rearrangement joins TRBV5-1 to TRBJ1-1; D is unresolved. The V gene's germline CDR1 is SGHRS and CDR2 YFSETQ. CDR3 size: 14 residues. With 4 bases removed from V and 1 base from J, the gap between germline ends came to 11 bases. CDR3 sequence: CASSIQAENTEAFF. The CDR3 region has the DNA TGCGCCAGCAGCATCCAGGCGGAGAACACTGAAGCTTTCTTT.

CDR3 amino acids: CASTTSYEQYF. CDR3 DNA: TGTGCCAGCACGACCAGCTACGAGCAGTACTTC. The chain combines TRBV7-9 with TRBJ2-7; the D is unclear. V shed 7 bases and J shed 3 bases, with 7 bases lying between them. Germline CDR1 and CDR2: SEHNR and FQNEAQ (reference sequence). The CDR3 is 11 residues long.

This clonotype showed up many times. The chain joins TRBV5-1 to TRBJ2-7, with 8 nucleotides matching TRBD1. Germline loops: CDR1 SGHRS, CDR2 YFSETQ. The J segment lost 0 bases and the V segment lost 6 bases, leaving 2 bases of the junction unmatched. The CDR3 has 13 residues. This CDR3 reads CASIGQGSYEQYF. CDR3 coding DNA: TGCGCCAGCATCGGACAGGGCTCCTACGAGCAGTACTTC.

This chain links TRBV7-9 with TRBJ1-2; 11 bases agree with TRBD1. The trim removed 1 base at V and 5 bases at J, leaving 3 bases unmatched. CDR1 and CDR2 from the germline V gene are SEHNR and FQNEAQ (reference sequence). This CDR3 is built from 15 residues. The DNA for the CDR3 is TGTGCCAGCAGCTTAGTGGGACAGGGGGAGTATGGCTACACCTTC. Amino acid sequence: CASSLVGQGEYGYTF.

This clonotype appeared many times. The rearrangement links TRBV20-1 to TRBJ2-3, with 8 bases that match TRBD2. CDR3 length: 16 residues. Germline V lookup: CDR1 DFQATT, CDR2 SNEGSKA (reference sequence). The junction had 5 bases not matched to a gene; V was cut back by 0 bases and J by 0 bases. CDR3 coding DNA: TGCAGTGCTAGAGATGGGGCGGGGGGAAGCACAGATACGCAGTATTTT. It specifies CSARDGAGGSTDTQYF.

V is TRBV29-1 and J is TRBJ2-3; tentatively, D is TRBD1 or TRBD2 (6 bases each). Trimming removed 5 bases at V and 3 bases at J, with 12 bases between. The CDR3 runs 13 residues. Germline loops: CDR1 SQVTM, CDR2 ANQGSEA. The CDR3: CSVPWGATDTQYF. The CDR3 DNA sequence: TGCAGCGTTCCCTGGGGGGCGACAGATACGCAGTATTTT.

This clonotype was seen a handful of times. The rearrangement links TRBV4-1 to TRBJ2-3; unclear D gene. Germline V lookup: CDR1 MGHRA, CDR2 YSYEKL. V dropped 5 bases and J dropped 2 bases, with 17 bases sitting between them. This CDR3 spans 16 amino acids. The CDR3 here is CASSSRRDTITDTQYF. The CDR3 DNA is TGCGCCAGCAGCTCACGAAGGGATACAATCACAGATACGCAGTATTTT.

This clonotype was seen ten or more times. The chain links TRBV6-5 to TRBJ2-5; D is undetermined. Trimming cost V 4 bases and J 1 base, with 7 bases left between them. Germline-derived CDR1 and CDR2 are MNHEY and SVGAGI. The CDR3 is 13 residues long. CDR3 region: CASSFTFQETQYF. In DNA form, the CDR3 reads TGTGCCAGCAGTTTTACTTTCCAAGAGACCCAGTACTTC.

A few counts support this clonotype. The chain carries TRBV12-5 and TRBJ1-1; D not resolved. Germline V gives CDR1 LGHNT, CDR2 FRNRAP. The V and J ends lost 2 bases and 1 base respectively, with 5 bases between them. This CDR3 is built from 13 residues. CDR3 protein: CASGLTENTEAFF. In DNA, the CDR3 is TGTGCTAGTGGTTTGACAGAGAACACTGAAGCTTTCTTT.

The CDR3: CATRYLGTAYNEQFF. Here the CDR3 DNA reads TGTGCCACCAGATACCTCGGGACAGCCTACAATGAGCAGTTCTTC. The genes are TRBV24-1 and TRBJ2-1; 7 bases fit TRBD1. Germline V gives CDR1 KGHDR, CDR2 SFDVKD. This CDR3 comprises 15 residues. The V segment lost 7 bases and the J segment 2 bases; nucleotides outside the gene matches: 7.

This clonotype was picked up a small number of times. The chain uses TRBV9 and TRBJ2-7, with 9 bases matching TRBD1. After removal of 5 bases from V and 7 bases from J, the junction contained 16 bases not matched to a gene. Germline V gene lookup returns CDR1 SGDLS and CDR2 YYNGEE. The CDR3 runs 16 residues. This CDR3 reads CASSLNLGTGSSEQYF. The CDR3 DNA follows: TGTGCCAGCAGTCTCAATCTCGGGACAGGGTCAAGTGAGCAGTACTTC.

This clonotype turned up a few times. V is TRBV5-1 and J is TRBJ1-2; the D gene is possibly TRBD1 (5 bases). The CDR3 loop spans 12 amino acids. Germline assignment: CDR1 SGHRS and CDR2 YFSETQ. Trimming shortened V by 2 bases and J by 8 bases, and 10 bases separated the two germline ends. The CDR3 reads CASSFPGWGYTF. DNA for the CDR3: TGCGCCAGCAGCTTCCCAGGGTGGGGCTACACCTTC.

There are a few counts of this clonotype. This chain uses TRBV7-2 with TRBJ2-5; 9 bases line up with TRBD2. Germline assignment: CDR1 SGHTA and CDR2 FQGNSA. Germline trimming cut 5 bases from V and 5 bases from J; bases unmatched to any gene: 15. There are 17 residues in the CDR3. The CDR3 sequence is CASSRAIDSGGAETQYF. In nucleotides, the CDR3 is TGTGCCAGCAGCCGCGCCATTGATAGCGGGGGTGCTGAGACCCAGTACTTC.

At least ten counts were recorded for this clonotype. The rearrangement links TRBV7-2 to TRBJ1-5; D unresolved. The CDR3 has 15 residues. Germline V gene lookup returns CDR1 SGHTA and CDR2 FQGNSA. The germline V and J ends were trimmed by 5 bases and 2 bases, with 13 bases remaining between them. CDR3 coding DNA: TGTGCCAGCAGCCCCCAGCTAGCGCGCAATCAGCCCCAGCATTTT. Amino acid sequence: CASSPQLARNQPQHF.

The chain has TRBV3-1 and TRBJ2-1; no definite D call. The CDR3 runs to 11 residues. V gave up 1 base and J gave up 12 bases, with 7 bases separating them. In germline, CDR1 is LGHDT, CDR2 YNNKEL (reference sequence). CDR3 nucleotide sequence: TGTGCCAGCAGCCAAGGGACGGCGCAGTTCTTC. This codes for CASSQGTAQFF.

Details on this clonotype: A much more abundant neighbour one base away suggests this may be a read error. J is TRBJ2-1 and V is TRBV7-9; no reliable D call. Germline V lookup: CDR1 SEHNR, CDR2 FQNEAQ (reference sequence). This CDR3 contains 11 residues. The V end lost 3 bases, the J end lost 6 bases, and 3 bases lay between the germline ends. The CDR3 nucleotides are TGTGCCAGCAGCTTCGGCAATGAGCAGTTCTTC. The encoded protein is CASSFGNEQFF.

This clonotype was detected only a few times. The chain carries TRBV5-1 and TRBJ1-2, with 8 bases lining up with TRBD1. Looked up from germline, CDR1 is SGHRS and CDR2 is YFSETQ. The V and J ends lost 4 bases and 8 bases, in that order; junction bases with no gene match: 4. The CDR3 runs to 12 residues. The CDR3 loop is CASSSDRGGYTF. DNA of the CDR3: TGCGCCAGCAGCAGTGACAGGGGAGGCTACACCTTC. The full variable domain, its missing parts supplied by reference TRBV5-1 and TRBJ1-2, is KAGVTQTPRYLIKTRGQQVTLSCSPISGHRSVSWYQQTPGQGLQFLFEYFSETQRNKGNFPGRFSGRQFSNSRSEMNVSTLELGDSALYLCASSSDRGGYTFGSGTRLTVV.

This clonotype turned up a few times. The rearrangement links TRBV7-9 to TRBJ2-3; D is possibly TRBD1 (6 bases). Germline V gene data show CDR1 as SEHNR and CDR2 as FQNEAQ (reference sequence). V was cut by 5 bases and J by 4 bases, with 19 bases left in between. This CDR3 comprises 16 residues. The CDR3 sequence: CASSTLDRNFPDTQYF. DNA of the CDR3: TGTGCCAGCAGCACCTTGGACAGAAACTTTCCAGATACGCAGTATTTT.

In its sample, this clonotype was seen many times. The rearrangement uses TRBV28 and TRBJ2-5; D may be TRBD1 or TRBD2 (6 bases each). V was trimmed by 2 bases and J by 3 bases, leaving 16 bases between them. The CDR3 loop spans 16 amino acids. Germline lookup yields CDR1 MDHEN and CDR2 SYDVKM. In DNA form, the CDR3 reads TGTGCCAGCAGTTTAGGAGGGGGAGGCGGTGAAGAGACCCAGTACTTC. Amino acids: CASSLGGGGGEETQYF.